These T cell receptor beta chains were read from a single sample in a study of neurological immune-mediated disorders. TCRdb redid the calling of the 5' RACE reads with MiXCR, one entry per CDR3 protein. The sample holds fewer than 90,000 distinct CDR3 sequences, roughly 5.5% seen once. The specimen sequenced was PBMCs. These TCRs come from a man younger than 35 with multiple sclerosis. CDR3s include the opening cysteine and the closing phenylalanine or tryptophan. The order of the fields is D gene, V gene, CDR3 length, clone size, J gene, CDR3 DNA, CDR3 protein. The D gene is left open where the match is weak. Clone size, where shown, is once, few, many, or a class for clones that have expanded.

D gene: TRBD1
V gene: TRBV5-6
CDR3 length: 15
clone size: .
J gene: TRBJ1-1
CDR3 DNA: TGTGCCAGCAGCACCAGGGGGGGAACGAACACTGAAGCTTTCTTT
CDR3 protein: CASSTRGGTNTEAFF

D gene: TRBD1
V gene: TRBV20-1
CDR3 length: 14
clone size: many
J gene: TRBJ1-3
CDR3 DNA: TGCAGTGCTCCCAAGACAGGGATGGGAAACACCATATATTTT
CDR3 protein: CSAPKTGMGNTIYF

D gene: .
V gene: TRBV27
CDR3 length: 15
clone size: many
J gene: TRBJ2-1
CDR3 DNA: TGTGCCAGCAGGCCGGGACGGGGAACCTACAATGAGCAGTTCTTC
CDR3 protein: CASRPGRGTYNEQFF

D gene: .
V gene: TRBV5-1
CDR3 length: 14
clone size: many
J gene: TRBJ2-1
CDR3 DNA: TGCGCCAGCAGCTTCCGGGGCCCCTACAATGAGCAGTTCTTC
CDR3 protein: CASSFRGPYNEQFF

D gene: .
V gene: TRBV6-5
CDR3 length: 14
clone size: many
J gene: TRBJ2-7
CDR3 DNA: TGTGCCAGCAGTTACTCGAGTTTAACGCTGGAGCAGTACTTC
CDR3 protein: CASSYSSLTLEQYF

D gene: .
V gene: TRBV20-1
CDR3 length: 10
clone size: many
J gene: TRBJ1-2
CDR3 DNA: TGCAGTGCGGCTGACTATGGCTACACCTTC
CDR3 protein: CSAADYGYTF

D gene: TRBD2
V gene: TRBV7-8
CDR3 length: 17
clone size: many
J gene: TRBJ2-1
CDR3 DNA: TGTGCCAGCAGCTCCCTCGGTAGCGGGGGGGCCTACAATGAGCAGTTCTTC
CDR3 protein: CASSSLGSGGAYNEQFF

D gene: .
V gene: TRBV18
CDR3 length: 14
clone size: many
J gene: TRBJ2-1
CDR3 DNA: TGTGCCAGCTCATTCCGGAAATTTGCGGATGAGCAGTTCTTC
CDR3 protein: CASSFRKFADEQFF

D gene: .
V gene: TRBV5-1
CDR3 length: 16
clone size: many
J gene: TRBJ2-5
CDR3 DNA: TGCGCCAGCAGCTTGGCAGGCAGGCAGCCCGAAGAGACCCAGTACTTC
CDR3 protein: CASSLAGRQPEETQYF

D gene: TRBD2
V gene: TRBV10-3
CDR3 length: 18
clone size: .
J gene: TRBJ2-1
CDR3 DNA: TGTGCCATCGGAGGACTAGCGGGAGTCAATAGATCCTACAATGAGCAGTTCTTC
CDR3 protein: CAIGGLAGVNRSYNEQFF

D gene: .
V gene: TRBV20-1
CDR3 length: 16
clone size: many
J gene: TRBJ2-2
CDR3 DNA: TGCAGTGCTAGAGATGTAGTGGGGGGCGACACCGGGGAGCTGTTTTTT
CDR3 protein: CSARDVVGGDTGELFF

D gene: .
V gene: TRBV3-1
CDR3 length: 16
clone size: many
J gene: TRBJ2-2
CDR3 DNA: TGTGCCAGCAGCCAAGTTACCCCTGCGAACACCGGGGAGCTGTTTTTT
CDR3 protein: CASSQVTPANTGELFF

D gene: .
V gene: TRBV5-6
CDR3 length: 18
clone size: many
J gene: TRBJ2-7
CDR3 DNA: TGTGCCAGCAGCTCCGGACTACAGGGTTTCGGAGACCCCTACGAGCAGTACTTC
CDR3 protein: CASSSGLQGFGDPYEQYF

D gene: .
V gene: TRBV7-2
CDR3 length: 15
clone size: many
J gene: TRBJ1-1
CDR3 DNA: TGTGCCAGCAGCCTATCTCAGGGTCGGTGGACTGAAGCTTTCTTT
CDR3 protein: CASSLSQGRWTEAFF

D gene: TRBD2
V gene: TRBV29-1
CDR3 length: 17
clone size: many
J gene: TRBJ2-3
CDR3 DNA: TGCAGCGTTGAACCCCTTTTATCGCGGGAGGTCGCAGATACGCAGTATTTT
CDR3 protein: CSVEPLLSREVADTQYF

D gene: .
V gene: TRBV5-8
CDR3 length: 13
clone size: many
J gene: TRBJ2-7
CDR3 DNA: TGTGCCAGCAGCTTGTCCACAACCTACGAGCAGTACTTC
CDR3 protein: CASSLSTTYEQYF

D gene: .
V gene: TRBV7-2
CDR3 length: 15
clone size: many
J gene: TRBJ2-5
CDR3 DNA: TGTGCCAGCAGCTTAGGGCCAGCAAGACAAGAGACCCAGTACTTC
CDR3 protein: CASSLGPARQETQYF

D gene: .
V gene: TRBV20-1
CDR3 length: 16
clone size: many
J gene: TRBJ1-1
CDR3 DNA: TGCAGTGCTAGATCCCTCCTTGGAGGGGGGGGCACTGAAGCTTTCTTT
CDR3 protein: CSARSLLGGGGTEAFF

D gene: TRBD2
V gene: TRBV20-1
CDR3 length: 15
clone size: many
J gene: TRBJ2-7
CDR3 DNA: TGCAGTGTTCTCCTACTAGCGGGTACCTCCTACGAGCAGTACTTC
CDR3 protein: CSVLLLAGTSYEQYF

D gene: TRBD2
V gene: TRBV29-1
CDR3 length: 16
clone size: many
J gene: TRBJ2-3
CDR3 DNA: TGCAGCGGCCGGACTAGCGGGATAATAGGCACAGATACGCAGTATTTT
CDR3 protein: CSGRTSGIIGTDTQYF

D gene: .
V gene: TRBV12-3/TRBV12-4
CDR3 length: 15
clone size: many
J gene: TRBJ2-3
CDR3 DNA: TGTGCCAGCAGTTTACTGGGGACCAGCACAGATACGCAGTATTTT
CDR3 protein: CASSLLGTSTDTQYF

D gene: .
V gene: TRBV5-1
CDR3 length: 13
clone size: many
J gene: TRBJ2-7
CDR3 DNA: TGCGCCAGCAGCTTGCTAGCGTCCGACGAGCAGTACTTC
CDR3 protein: CASSLLASDEQYF

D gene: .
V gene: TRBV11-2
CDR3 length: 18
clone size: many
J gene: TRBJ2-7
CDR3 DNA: TGTGCCAGCAGCTTAGATGGTACGTTCGGGACATGGCTCTACGAGCAGTACTTC
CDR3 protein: CASSLDGTFGTWLYEQYF

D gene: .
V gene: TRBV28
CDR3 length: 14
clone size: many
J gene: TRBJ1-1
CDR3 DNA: TGTGCCAGCAGTTTAGCCTTCAGGCGCACTGAAGCTTTCTTT
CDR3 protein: CASSLAFRRTEAFF

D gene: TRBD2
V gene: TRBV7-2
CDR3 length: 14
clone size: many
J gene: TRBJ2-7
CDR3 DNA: TGTGCCAGCAGCTCCGGGGGGTCCTCCTACGAGCAGTACTTC
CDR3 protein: CASSSGGSSYEQYF

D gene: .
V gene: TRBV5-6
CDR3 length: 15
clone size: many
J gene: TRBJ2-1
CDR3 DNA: TGTGCCAGCAGCTTGCCAGGGGATAGTTACAATGAGCAGTTCTTC
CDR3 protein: CASSLPGDSYNEQFF

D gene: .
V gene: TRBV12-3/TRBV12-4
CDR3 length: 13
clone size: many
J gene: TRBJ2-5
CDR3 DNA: TGTGCCAGCAGTTTAGGAGATCAGGAGACCCAGTACTTC
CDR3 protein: CASSLGDQETQYF

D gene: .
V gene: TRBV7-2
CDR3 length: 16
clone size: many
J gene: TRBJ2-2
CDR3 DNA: TGTGCCAGCAGCTCCCAAGGGCTTTTGAACACCGGGGAGCTGTTTTTT
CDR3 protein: CASSSQGLLNTGELFF

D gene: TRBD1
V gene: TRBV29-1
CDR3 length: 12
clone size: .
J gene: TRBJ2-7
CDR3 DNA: TGCAGCGTCCTGGGACAGGGGTTAGAGCAGTACTTC
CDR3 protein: CSVLGQGLEQYF

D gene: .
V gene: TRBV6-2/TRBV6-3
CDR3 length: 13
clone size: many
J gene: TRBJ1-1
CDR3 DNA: TGTGCCAGCAGGGATCCAGGGGTCCTGGGGGCTTTCTTT
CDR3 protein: CASRDPGVLGAFF

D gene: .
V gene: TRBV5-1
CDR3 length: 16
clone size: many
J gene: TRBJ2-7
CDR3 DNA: TGCGCCAGCAGCTTGGTTCAGGCAGGACAATCCTACGAGCAGTACTTC
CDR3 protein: CASSLVQAGQSYEQYF

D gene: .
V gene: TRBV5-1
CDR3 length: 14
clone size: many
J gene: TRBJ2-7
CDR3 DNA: TGCGCCAGCAGCTTGACTAGCCCAGGCTACGAGCAGTACTTC
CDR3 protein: CASSLTSPGYEQYF

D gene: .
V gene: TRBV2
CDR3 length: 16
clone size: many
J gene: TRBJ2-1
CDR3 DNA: TGTGCCAGCAGCGACCTCCCCCCCTCTAGCGCCAGGGAGCAGTTCTTC
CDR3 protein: CASSDLPPSSAREQFF

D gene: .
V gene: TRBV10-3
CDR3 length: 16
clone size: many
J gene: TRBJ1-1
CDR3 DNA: TGTGCCATCAGTGAGTCAATGGGACGGGGGAACACTGAAGCTTTCTTT
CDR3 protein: CAISESMGRGNTEAFF

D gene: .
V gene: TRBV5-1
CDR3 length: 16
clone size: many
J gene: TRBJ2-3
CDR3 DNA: TGCGCCAGCAGCCCGAGACCAGGGGTCATCACAGATACGCAGTATTTT
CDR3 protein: CASSPRPGVITDTQYF

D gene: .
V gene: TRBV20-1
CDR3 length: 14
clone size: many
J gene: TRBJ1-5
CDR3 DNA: TGCAGTGCTAGAGATGTAACAGGCAATCAGCCCCAGCATTTT
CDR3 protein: CSARDVTGNQPQHF

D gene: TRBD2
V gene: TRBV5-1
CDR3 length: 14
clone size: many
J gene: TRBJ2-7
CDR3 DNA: TGCGCCAGCAGCCCGCTAGCGGGAGTGAACGAGCAGTACTTC
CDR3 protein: CASSPLAGVNEQYF

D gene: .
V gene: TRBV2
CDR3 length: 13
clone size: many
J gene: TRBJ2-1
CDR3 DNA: TGTGCCAGCAGTGAAGTTGTTCCGGGTGAGCAGTTCTTC
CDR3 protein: CASSEVVPGEQFF

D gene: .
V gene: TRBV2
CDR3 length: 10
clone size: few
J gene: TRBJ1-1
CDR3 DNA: TGTGCCAGAAGTGATGTCGAAGCTTTCTTT
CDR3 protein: CARSDVEAFF

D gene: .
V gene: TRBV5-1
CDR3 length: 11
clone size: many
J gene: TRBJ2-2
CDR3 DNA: TGCGCCAGCAGGGGTGCGGGGGAGCTGTTTTTT
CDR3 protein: CASRGAGELFF

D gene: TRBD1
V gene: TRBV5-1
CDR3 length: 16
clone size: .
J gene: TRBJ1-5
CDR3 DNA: TGCGCCAGCAGCCCGTCCTACAGGGGCAGCAATCAGCCCCAGAATTTT
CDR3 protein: CASSPSYRGSNQPQNF

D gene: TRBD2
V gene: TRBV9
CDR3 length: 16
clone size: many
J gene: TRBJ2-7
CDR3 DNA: TGTGCCAGCAGCGTAGCTCCTAGCGGGAGCTCCTACGAGCAGTACTTC
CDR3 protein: CASSVAPSGSSYEQYF

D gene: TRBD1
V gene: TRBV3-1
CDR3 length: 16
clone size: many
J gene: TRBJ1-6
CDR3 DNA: TGTGCCAGCAGCCGTCGGACAGGGGTGTGGGGTTCACCCCTCAACTTT
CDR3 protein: CASSRRTGVWGSPLNF

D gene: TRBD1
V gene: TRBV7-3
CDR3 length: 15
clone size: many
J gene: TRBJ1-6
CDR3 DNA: TGTGCCAGCAGCCCAGATGCCAGGGGGAATTCACCCCTCAACTTT
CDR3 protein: CASSPDARGNSPLNF

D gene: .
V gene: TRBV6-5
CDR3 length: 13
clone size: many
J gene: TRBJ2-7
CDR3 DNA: TGTGCCACCATCGACCGGGACACCCACGAGCAGTACTTC
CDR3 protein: CATIDRDTHEQYF

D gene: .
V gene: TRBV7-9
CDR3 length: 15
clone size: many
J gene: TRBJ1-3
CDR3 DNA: TGTGCCAGCAGCTTGTTAGGAACCTCTGGAAACACCATATATTTT
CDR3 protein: CASSLLGTSGNTIYF

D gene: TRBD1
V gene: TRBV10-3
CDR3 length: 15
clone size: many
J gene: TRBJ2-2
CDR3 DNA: TGTGCCATCACCCCGACAGGGACGAACACCGGGGAGCTGTTTTTT
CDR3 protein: CAITPTGTNTGELFF

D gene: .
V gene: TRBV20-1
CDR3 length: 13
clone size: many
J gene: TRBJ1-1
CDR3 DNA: TGCAGTGCTAGAGTGACCCAGGGCACTGAAGCTTTCTTT
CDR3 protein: CSARVTQGTEAFF

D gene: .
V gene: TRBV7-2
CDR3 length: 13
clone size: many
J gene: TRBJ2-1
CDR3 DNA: TGTGCCAGCAGCGAAGAACGCTACAATGAGCAGTTCTTC
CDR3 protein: CASSEERYNEQFF

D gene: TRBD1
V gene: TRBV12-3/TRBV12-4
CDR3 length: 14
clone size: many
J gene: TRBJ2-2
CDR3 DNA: TGTGCCAGCAGCCCCGACAGGGCCGCCGGGGAGCTGTTTTTT
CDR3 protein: CASSPDRAAGELFF

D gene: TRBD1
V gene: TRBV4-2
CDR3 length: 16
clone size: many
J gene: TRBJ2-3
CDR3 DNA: TGTGCCAGCAGCCAGGAACCGGGACAGGGCGGAGATACGCAGTATTTT
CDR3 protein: CASSQEPGQGGDTQYF

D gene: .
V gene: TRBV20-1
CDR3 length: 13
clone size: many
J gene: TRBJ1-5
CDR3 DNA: TGCAGTGCTAGACCGGTCAACAATCAGCCCCAGCATTTT
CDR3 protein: CSARPVNNQPQHF

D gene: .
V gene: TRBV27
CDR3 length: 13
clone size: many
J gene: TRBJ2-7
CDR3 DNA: TGTGCCACCCAACGGGGACATGCCTACGAGCAGTACTTC
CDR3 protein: CATQRGHAYEQYF

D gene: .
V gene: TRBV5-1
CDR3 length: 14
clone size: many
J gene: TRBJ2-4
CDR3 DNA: TGCGCCAGCAGCTTAAGACAAGAACCAAACATTCAGTACTTC
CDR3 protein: CASSLRQEPNIQYF

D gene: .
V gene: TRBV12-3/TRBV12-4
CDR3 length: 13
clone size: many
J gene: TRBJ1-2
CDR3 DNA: TGTGCCAGCAGTTTGTCGGGTAGCTATGGCTACACCTTC
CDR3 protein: CASSLSGSYGYTF

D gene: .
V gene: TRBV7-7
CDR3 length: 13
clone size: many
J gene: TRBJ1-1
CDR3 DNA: TGTGCTAGCAGCGTCAGGGCGAACACTGAAGCTTTCTTT
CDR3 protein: CASSVRANTEAFF

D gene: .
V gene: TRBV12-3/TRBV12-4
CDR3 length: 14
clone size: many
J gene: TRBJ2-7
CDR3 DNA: TGTGCCAGCAGTTCACCACGGGTAAACTACGAGCAGTACTTC
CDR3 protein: CASSSPRVNYEQYF

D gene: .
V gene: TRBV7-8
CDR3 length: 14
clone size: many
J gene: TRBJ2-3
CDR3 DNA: TGTGCCAGCAGCCAAACTGGGCCCACAGATACGCAGTATTTT
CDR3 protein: CASSQTGPTDTQYF

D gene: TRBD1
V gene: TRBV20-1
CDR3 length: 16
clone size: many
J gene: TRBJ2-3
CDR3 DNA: TGCAGTGCTAGAGGAGGCAGGGGGACCCTCACAGATACGCAGTATTTT
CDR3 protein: CSARGGRGTLTDTQYF

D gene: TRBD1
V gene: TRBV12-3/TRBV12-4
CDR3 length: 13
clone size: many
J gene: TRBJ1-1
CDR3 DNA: TGTGCCAGCCAATTCACAGGGGCCGCTGAAGCTTTCTTT
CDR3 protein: CASQFTGAAEAFF